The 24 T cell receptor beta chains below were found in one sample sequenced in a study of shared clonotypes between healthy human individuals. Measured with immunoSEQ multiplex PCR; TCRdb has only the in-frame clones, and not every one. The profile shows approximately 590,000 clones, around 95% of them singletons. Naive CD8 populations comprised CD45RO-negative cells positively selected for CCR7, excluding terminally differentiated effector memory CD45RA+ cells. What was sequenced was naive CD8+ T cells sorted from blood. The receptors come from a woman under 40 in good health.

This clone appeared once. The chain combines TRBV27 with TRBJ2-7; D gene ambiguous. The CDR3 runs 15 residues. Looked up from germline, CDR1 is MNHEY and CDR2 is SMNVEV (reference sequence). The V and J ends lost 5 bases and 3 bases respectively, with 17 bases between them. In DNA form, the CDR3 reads TGTGCCAGCAGTCTGCTGTACAGTACCGGCTACGAGCAGTACTTC. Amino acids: CASSLLYSTGYEQYF.

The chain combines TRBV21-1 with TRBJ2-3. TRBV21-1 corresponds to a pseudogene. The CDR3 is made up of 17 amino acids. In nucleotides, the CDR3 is TGTGCCAGCAGCCCACAAGGGCCGGGACCACGCACAGATACGCAGTATTTT. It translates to CASSPQGPGPRTDTQYF.

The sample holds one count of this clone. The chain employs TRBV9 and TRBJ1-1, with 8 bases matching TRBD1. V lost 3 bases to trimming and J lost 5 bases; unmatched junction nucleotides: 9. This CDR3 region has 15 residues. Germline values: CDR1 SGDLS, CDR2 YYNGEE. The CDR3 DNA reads TGTGCCAGCAGCGGAGAGACAGGGGTCAGAACTGAAGCTTTCTTT. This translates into CASSGETGVRTEAFF.

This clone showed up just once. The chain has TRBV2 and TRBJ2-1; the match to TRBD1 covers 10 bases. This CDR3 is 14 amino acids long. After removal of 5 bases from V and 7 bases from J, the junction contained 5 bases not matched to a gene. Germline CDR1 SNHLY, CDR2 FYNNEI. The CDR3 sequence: CASSRDRGGNEQFF. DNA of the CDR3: TGTGCCAGCAGTCGGGACAGGGGAGGGAATGAGCAGTTCTTC. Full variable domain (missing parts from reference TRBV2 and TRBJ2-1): EPEVTQTPSHQVTQMGQEVILRCVPISNHLYFYWYRQILGQKVEFLVSFYNNEISEKSEIFDDQFSVERPDGSNFTLKIRSTKLEDSAMYFCASSRDRGGNEQFFGPGTRLTVL.

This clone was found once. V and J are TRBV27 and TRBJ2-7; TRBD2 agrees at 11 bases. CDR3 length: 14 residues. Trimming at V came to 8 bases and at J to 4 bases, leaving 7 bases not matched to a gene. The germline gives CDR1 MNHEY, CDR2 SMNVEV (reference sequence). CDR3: CASGASGRPYEQYF. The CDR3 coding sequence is TGTGCCAGCGGAGCTAGCGGGAGGCCATACGAGCAGTACTTC.

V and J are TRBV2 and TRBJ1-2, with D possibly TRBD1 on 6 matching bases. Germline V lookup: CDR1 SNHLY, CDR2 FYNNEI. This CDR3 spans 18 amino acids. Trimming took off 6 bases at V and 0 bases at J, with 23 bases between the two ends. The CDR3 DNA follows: TGTGCCAGCAGCCCAGGTATGAGGACAGATAGGACTAACTATGGCTACACCTTC. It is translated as CASSPGMRTDRTNYGYTF.

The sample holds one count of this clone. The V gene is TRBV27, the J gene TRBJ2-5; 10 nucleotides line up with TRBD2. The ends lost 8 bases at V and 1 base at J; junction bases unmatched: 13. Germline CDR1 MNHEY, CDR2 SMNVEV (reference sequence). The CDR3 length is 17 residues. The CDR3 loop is CASWGLAGAGFQETQYF. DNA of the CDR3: TGTGCCAGCTGGGGGCTAGCGGGGGCGGGCTTCCAAGAGACCCAGTACTTC.

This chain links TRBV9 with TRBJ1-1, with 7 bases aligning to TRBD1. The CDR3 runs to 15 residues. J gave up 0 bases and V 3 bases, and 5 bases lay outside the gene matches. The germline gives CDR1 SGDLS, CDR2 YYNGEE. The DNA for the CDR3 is TGTGCCAGCAGCGGGGGACAGCACATGAACACTGAAGCTTTCTTT. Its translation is CASSGGQHMNTEAFF.

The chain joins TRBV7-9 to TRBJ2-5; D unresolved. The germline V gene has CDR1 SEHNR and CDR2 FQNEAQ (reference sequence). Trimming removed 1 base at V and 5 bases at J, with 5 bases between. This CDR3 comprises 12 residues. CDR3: CASSLGVETQYF. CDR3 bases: TGTGCCAGCAGCTTAGGCGTGGAGACCCAGTACTTC.

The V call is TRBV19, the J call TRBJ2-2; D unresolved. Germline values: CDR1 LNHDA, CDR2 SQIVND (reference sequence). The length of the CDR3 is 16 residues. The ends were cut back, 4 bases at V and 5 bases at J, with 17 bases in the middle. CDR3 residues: CASSKGSGRLTGELFF. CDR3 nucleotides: TGTGCCAGTAGTAAAGGGTCCGGGCGGTTAACCGGGGAGCTGTTTTTT.

Here the CDR3 reads CASSLTRVKGVYEQYF. The DNA for the CDR3 is TGCGCCAGCAGCTTGACCCGGGTCAAGGGGGTCTACGAGCAGTACTTC. This chain connects TRBV5-1 to TRBJ2-7; D perhaps matches TRBD1 (6 bases). The CDR3 runs 16 residues. Germline V gene data show CDR1 as SGHRS and CDR2 as YFSETQ. V gave up 1 base and J gave up 3 bases, with 17 bases separating them.

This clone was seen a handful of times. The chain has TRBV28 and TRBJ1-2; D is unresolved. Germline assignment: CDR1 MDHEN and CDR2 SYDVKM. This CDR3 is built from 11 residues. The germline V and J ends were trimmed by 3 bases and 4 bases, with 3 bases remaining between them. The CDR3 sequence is CASSLAYGYTF. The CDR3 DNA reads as TGTGCCAGCAGTTTGGCCTATGGCTACACCTTC.

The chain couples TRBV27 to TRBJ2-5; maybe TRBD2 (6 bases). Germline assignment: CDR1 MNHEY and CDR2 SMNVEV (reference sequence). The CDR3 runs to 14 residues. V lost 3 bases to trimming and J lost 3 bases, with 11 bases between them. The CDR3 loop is CASSFRSGKETQYF. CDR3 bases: TGTGCCAGCAGTTTTCGTAGCGGAAAAGAGACCCAGTACTTC.

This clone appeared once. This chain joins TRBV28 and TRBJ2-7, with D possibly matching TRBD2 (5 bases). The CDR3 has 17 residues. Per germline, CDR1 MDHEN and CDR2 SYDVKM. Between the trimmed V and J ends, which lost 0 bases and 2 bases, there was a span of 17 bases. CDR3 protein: CASSLWPYTAATYEQYF. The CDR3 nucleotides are TGTGCCAGCAGTTTATGGCCCTACACAGCGGCAACCTACGAGCAGTACTTC.

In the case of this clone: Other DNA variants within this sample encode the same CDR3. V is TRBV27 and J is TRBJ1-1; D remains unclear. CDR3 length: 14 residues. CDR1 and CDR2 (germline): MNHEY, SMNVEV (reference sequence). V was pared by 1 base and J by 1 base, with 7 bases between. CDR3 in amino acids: CASSLLAGNTEAFF. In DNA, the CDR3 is TGTGCCAGCAGTTTATTGGCGGGGAACACTGAAGCTTTCTTT.

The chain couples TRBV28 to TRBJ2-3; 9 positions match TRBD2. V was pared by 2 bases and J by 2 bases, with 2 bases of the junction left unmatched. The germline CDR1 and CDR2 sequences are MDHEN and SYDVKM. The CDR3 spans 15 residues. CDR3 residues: CASSLEREVTDTQYF. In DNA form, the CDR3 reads TGTGCCAGCAGTTTAGAGCGGGAGGTCACAGATACGCAGTATTTT. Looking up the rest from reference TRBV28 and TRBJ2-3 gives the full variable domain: DVKVTQSSRYLVKRTGEKVFLECVQDMDHENMFWYRQDPGLGLRLIYFSYDVKMKEKGDIPEGYSVSREKKERFSLILESASTNQTSMYLCASSLEREVTDTQYFGPGTRLTVL.

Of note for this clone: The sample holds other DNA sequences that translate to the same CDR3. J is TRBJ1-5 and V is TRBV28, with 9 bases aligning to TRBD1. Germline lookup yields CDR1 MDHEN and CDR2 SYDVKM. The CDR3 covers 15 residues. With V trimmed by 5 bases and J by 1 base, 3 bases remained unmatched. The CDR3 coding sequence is TGTGCCAGCAGTCCGACAGGGGGGAGCAATCAGCCCCAGCATTTT. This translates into CASSPTGGSNQPQHF.

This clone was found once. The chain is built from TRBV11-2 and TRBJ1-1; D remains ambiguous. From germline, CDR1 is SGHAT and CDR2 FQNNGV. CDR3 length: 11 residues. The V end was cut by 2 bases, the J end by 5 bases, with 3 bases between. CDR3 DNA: TGTGCCAGCAGCTTAAGTACTGAAGCTTTCTTT. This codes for CASSLSTEAFF.

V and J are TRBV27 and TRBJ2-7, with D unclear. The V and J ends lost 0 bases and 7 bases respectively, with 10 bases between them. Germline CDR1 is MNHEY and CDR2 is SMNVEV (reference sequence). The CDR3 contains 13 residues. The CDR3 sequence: CASSLSFLGEQYF. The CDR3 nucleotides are TGTGCCAGCAGTTTATCGTTCCTGGGAGAGCAGTACTTC.

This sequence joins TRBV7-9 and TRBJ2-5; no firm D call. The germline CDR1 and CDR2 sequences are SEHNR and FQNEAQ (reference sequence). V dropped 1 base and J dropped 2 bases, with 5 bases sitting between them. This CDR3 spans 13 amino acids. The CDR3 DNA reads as TGTGCCAGCAGCTTAGTCCTACAAGAGACCCAGTACTTC. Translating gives CASSLVLQETQYF.

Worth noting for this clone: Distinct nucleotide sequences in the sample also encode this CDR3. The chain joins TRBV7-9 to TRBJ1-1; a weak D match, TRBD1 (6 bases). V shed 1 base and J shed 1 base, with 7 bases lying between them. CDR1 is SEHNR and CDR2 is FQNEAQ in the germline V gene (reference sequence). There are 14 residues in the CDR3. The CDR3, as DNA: TGTGCCAGCAGCTTAGGGACAGCGAACACTGAAGCTTTCTTT. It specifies CASSLGTANTEAFF.

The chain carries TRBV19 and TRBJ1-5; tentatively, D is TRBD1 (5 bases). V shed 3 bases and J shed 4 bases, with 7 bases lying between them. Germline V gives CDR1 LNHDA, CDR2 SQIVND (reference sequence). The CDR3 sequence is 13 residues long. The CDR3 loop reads CASSIGANQPQHF. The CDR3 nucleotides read TGTGCCAGTAGTATTGGGGCGAATCAGCCCCAGCATTTT.

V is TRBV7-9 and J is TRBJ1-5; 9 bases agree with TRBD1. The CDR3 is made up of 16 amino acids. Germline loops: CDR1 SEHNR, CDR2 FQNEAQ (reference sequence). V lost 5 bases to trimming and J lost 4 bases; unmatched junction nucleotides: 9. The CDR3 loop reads CASSDNTGQGNQPQHF. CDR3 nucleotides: TGTGCCAGCAGCGATAACACCGGACAGGGGAATCAGCCCCAGCATTTT.

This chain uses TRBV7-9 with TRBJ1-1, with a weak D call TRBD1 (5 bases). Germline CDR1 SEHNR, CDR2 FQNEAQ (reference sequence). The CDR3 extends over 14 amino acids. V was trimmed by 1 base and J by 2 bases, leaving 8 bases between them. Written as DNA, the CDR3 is TGTGCCAGCAGCTTAGGGGACGGCAACACTGAAGCTTTCTTT. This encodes CASSLGDGNTEAFF.